Presented here are 10 T cell receptor beta chains from one specimen sequenced in a study of CD8+CD57+ T cells in acquired aplastic anemia. The use of genomic DNA as template underpinned the TCR beta VDJ and CDR3 profiling. Each CDR3 protein is one row after TCRdb ran MiXCR on the reads. The sample lists 200,000 to 250,000 distinct CDR3 sequences; 61% were seen once. Sequenced material: sorted CD4+, CD8+, or CD8+CD57+ T cells (not recorded which) from PBMCs. These receptors came from a human donor in good health.

The rearrangement links TRBV12-3 or TRBV12-4 to TRBJ2-7, with D perhaps matching TRBD1 or TRBD2 (5 bases each). The CDR3 has 14 residues. V was pared by 6 bases and J by 0 bases, with 12 bases between. This CDR3 is CASRMAGSSYEQYF. The CDR3 DNA follows: TGTGCCAGCAGGATGGCAGGGAGCTCCTACGAGCAGTACTTC.

On this clonotype: This sequence may be a read error, since a much larger clone differs from it by one base. This CDR3 is CATRGTQTNHGYTF. DNA for the CDR3: TGTGCCACCAGGGGGACACAGACTAACCATGGCTACACCTTC. The rearrangement links TRBV24-1 to TRBJ1-2; D is possibly TRBD1 (6 bases). The length of the CDR3 is 14 residues. Germline V gene lookup returns CDR1 KGHDR and CDR2 SFDVKD.

The chain recombines TRBV20-1 with TRBJ2-3, with D hard to call. CDR1 DFQATT and CDR2 SNEGSKA come from the germline V gene (reference sequence). Trimming left V 1 base short and J 2 bases short, with 13 bases between. The CDR3 length is 15 residues. CDR3 region: CSARGRVEPTDTQYF. The CDR3 coding sequence is TGCAGTGCTAGAGGTCGGGTTGAACCCACAGATACGCAGTATTTT.

The chain couples TRBV2 to TRBJ1-2; D is unresolved. Per germline, CDR1 SNHLY and CDR2 FYNNEI. The CDR3 is made up of 12 amino acids. Trimming removed 6 bases at V and 4 bases at J, with 9 bases between. CDR3 loop: CASSPDGYGYTF. The CDR3 bases are TGTGCCAGCAGCCCAGACGGCTATGGCTACACCTTC.

The gene calls are TRBV24-1 and TRBJ2-1, with TRBD1 as a possible D gene (5 bases). Deletions cut 2 bases from V and 3 bases from J, with 10 bases between. The V gene's germline CDR1 is KGHDR and CDR2 SFDVKD. This CDR3 comprises 15 residues. CDR3 DNA sequence: TGTGCCACCAGTGATTCAGGGTCGGGCTACAATGAGCAGTTCTTC. Translated: CATSDSGSGYNEQFF.

V and J are TRBV20-1 and TRBJ1-6; possible D gene TRBD1, 5 bases. CDR3 size: 12 residues. The ends were cut back, 5 bases at V and 6 bases at J, with 8 bases in the middle. The V gene's germline CDR1 is DFQATT and CDR2 SNEGSKA (reference sequence). The CDR3 bases are TGCAGTGCTGGGGACCCTAATTCACCCCTCCACTTT. Protein: CSAGDPNSPLHF.

In its sample, this clonotype was seen a few times. The chain carries TRBV29-1 and TRBJ1-1; no reliable D call. The germline CDR1 and CDR2 sequences are SQVTM and ANQGSEA. V shed 7 bases and J shed 0 bases, with 9 bases lying between them. There are 12 residues in the CDR3. Here the CDR3 DNA reads TGCAGCGGAAAGGATTTGAACACTGAAGCTTTCTTT. Protein sequence: CSGKDLNTEAFF. Complete variable domain (other parts from reference TRBV29-1 and TRBJ1-1): SAVISQKPSRDICQRGTSLTIQCQVDSQVTMMFWYRQQPGQSLTLIATANQGSEATYESGFVIDKFPISRPNLTFSTLTVSNMSPEDSSIYLCSGKDLNTEAFFGQGTRLTVV.

This clonotype was seen a single time. The CDR3 region has the DNA TGTGCCATCGGAAGGCTAGCGCTTGGTAGCTCCTACGAGCAGTACTTC. Protein product: CAIGRLALGSSYEQYF. The chain joins TRBV10-3 to TRBJ2-7; D possibly corresponds to TRBD2 (6 bases). This CDR3 spans 16 amino acids. V gave up 8 bases and J gave up 0 bases, with 20 bases separating them. Looked up from germline, CDR1 is ENHRY and CDR2 is SYGVKD.

The chain links TRBV20-1 to TRBJ2-7; tentatively, D is TRBD2 (5 bases). V dropped 5 bases and J dropped 3 bases, with 14 bases sitting between them. CDR1 is DFQATT and CDR2 is SNEGSKA in the germline V gene (reference sequence). This CDR3 is built from 13 residues. CDR3 protein: CSAGGGIYYEQYF. The CDR3 region has the DNA TGCAGTGCTGGAGGAGGAATTTACTACGAGCAGTACTTC.

This clonotype was observed at least ten times. The rearrangement uses TRBV12-3 or TRBV12-4 and TRBJ2-7, with 13 bases identical to TRBD2. With 6 bases clipped from V and 4 bases from J, the junction kept 6 bases outside the gene matches. The CDR3 loop spans 15 amino acids. CDR3 loop: CASSLLAGGGYEQYF. CDR3 nucleotide sequence: TGTGCCAGCAGCCTACTAGCGGGAGGGGGATACGAGCAGTACTTC.